The 16 T cell receptor beta chains reported below all come from one sample, sequenced in a study of T cell responses to AZD1222 COVID-19 vaccine. The assay was immunoSEQ multiplex PCR, and TCRdb's table has in-frame clones only and misses some. The sample lists 140,000 to 150,000 clones, 80% to 85% occurring once. Sequencing was performed on peripheral blood, taken on day 0 of MenACWY control vaccination. These receptors all come from an adult in good health.

This clone has just a few counts. This sequence joins TRBV27 and TRBJ1-2; D is possibly TRBD1 (5 bases). The V end was cut by 2 bases, the J end by 6 bases, with 16 bases between. This CDR3 region has 15 residues. Germline CDR1 is MNHEY and CDR2 is SMNVEV (reference sequence). The DNA for the CDR3 is TGTGCCAGCAGTTTAGACGAGGGACCTAAGAATGGCTACACCTTC. Residues: CASSLDEGPKNGYTF.

This clone was picked up a small number of times. The chain is built from TRBV12-1 and TRBJ2-2; the table assigns TRBD2, which was not confirmed against the DNA. TRBV12-1 is labeled a pseudogene. This CDR3 has 14 residues. The chain's CDR3 is CASSFREGTGELFF. The DNA of the CDR3 is TGTGCCAGCAGCTTTCGCGAGGGTACCGGGGAGCTGTTTTTT.

The chain is built from TRBV13 and TRBJ2-1; 14 bases agree with TRBD2. J was trimmed by 4 bases and V by 6 bases; bases with no gene match: 8. CDR1 is PRHDT, CDR2 FYEKMQ, per germline (reference sequence). CDR3 size: 17 residues. The CDR3 reads CASSPRTSGGRYNEQFF. Here the CDR3 DNA reads TGTGCCAGCAGTCCCCGGACTAGCGGGGGGAGGTACAATGAGCAGTTCTTC. The full variable domain, rest sourced from reference TRBV13 and TRBJ2-1, is AAGVIQSPRHLIKEKRETATLKCYPIPRHDTVYWYQQGPGQDPQFLISFYEKMQSDKGSIPDRFSAQQFSDYHSELNMSSLELGDSALYFCASSPRTSGGRYNEQFFGPGTRLTVL.

The chain links TRBV5-1 to TRBJ1-4; D might be TRBD1 (5 bases). CDR1 and CDR2 (germline): SGHRS, YFSETQ. V lost 2 bases to trimming and J lost 6 bases, with 14 bases between them. The CDR3 contains 15 residues. The CDR3 is CASSLTGTRHEKLFF. CDR3 nucleotides: TGCGCCAGCAGCTTAACAGGAACACGCCATGAAAAACTGTTTTTT.

The chain joins TRBV27 to TRBJ2-2; 11 positions match TRBD2. The germline gives CDR1 MNHEY, CDR2 SMNVEV (reference sequence). After removal of 5 bases from V and 5 bases from J, the junction contained 10 bases not matched to a gene. There are 17 residues in the CDR3. The CDR3 coding sequence is TGTGCCAGCAGTCGGAAGACTAGCGGGGTAACGACCGGGGAGCTGTTTTTT. Translation: CASSRKTSGVTTGELFF.

This sequence joins TRBV27 and TRBJ1-2; D possibly corresponds to TRBD1 (5 bases). This CDR3 contains 13 residues. CDR1 MNHEY and CDR2 SMNVEV come from the germline V gene (reference sequence). Trimming stripped 6 bases from V and 4 bases from J, with 12 bases between. The CDR3 region has the DNA TGTGCCAGCAGCCCCGGGACGGTCTATGGCTACACCTTC. It codes for CASSPGTVYGYTF.

The chain uses TRBV2 and TRBJ1-2; perhaps TRBD1 as D (5 bases). The V gene lost 3 bases and the J gene lost 3 bases, with 11 bases spanning the gap. Germline values: CDR1 SNHLY, CDR2 FYNNEI. This CDR3 comprises 14 residues. The CDR3 is CASSEGRAHYGYTF. The CDR3 region has the DNA TGTGCCAGCAGTGAGGGCAGGGCGCACTATGGCTACACCTTC.

J is TRBJ1-3 and V is TRBV5-5; unclear D gene. In germline, CDR1 is SGHKS, CDR2 YYEKEE (reference sequence). This CDR3 has 17 residues. V was cut by 2 bases and J by 0 bases, with 15 bases left in between. Here the CDR3 reads CASSFNPYGSSGNTIYF. DNA for the CDR3: TGTGCCAGCAGCTTTAACCCCTATGGGAGCTCTGGAAACACCATATATTTT.

The J gene is TRBJ2-7, the V gene TRBV4-1; possibly TRBD2 for D (6 bases). V dropped 1 base and J dropped 0 bases, with 10 bases sitting between them. Looked up from germline, CDR1 is MGHRA and CDR2 is YSYEKL. This CDR3 contains 15 residues. The CDR3 DNA is TGCGCCAGCAGCCAAGTAATCGGGGGCTCCTACGAGCAGTACGTC. This gives the protein CASSQVIGGSYEQYV.

This clone was recorded once. V usage is TRBV4-1 and J usage is TRBJ2-1, with D hard to call. The ends were cut back, 1 base at V and 8 bases at J, with 15 bases in the middle. The CDR3 sequence is 15 residues long. Germline CDR1 reads MGHRA; CDR2 reads YSYEKL. CDR3 in DNA: TGCGCCAGCAGCCAAGCAGCCGGCCCCTGGGATGAGCAGTTCTTC. Translated, it gives CASSQAAGPWDEQFF.

This rearrangement joins TRBV5-6 to TRBJ2-5; D is possibly TRBD1 (5 bases). Trimming cost V 0 bases and J 5 bases, with 8 bases left between them. CDR1 and CDR2 (germline): SGHDT, YYEEEE. The CDR3 loop spans 13 amino acids. DNA for the CDR3: TGTGCCAGCAGCTTGGGCAGGGCGGAGACCCAGTACTTC. It specifies CASSLGRAETQYF. The variable domain in full, with the rest retrieved from reference TRBV5-6 and TRBJ2-5, is DAGVTQSPTHLIKTRGQQVTLRCSPKSGHDTVSWYQQALGQGPQFIFQYYEEEERQRGNFPDRFSGHQFPNYSSELNVNALLLGDSALYLCASSLGRAETQYFGPGTRLLVL.

The chain has TRBV19 and TRBJ1-6, with D possibly being TRBD1 (5 bases). V shed 9 bases and J shed 8 bases, with 11 bases lying between them. The CDR3 is 12 amino acids. Germline assignment: CDR1 LNHDA and CDR2 SQIVND (reference sequence). The DNA of the CDR3 is TGTGCCAGCGGGACCGAATATTCACCCCTCCACTTT. This gives the protein CASGTEYSPLHF. The variable domain in full, completed from reference TRBV19 and TRBJ1-6, reads DGGITQSPKYLFRKEGQNVTLSCEQNLNHDAMYWYRQDPGQGLRLIYYSQIVNDFQKGDIAEGYSVSREKKESFPLTVTSAQKNPTAFYLCASGTEYSPLHFGNGTRLTVT.

This chain links TRBV7-8 with TRBJ2-7, with no clear D. The length of the CDR3 is 14 residues. Trimming left V 2 bases short and J 1 base short, with 9 bases between. CDR1 SGHVS and CDR2 FQNEAQ come from the germline V gene. CDR3 region: CASSLRLLSYEQYF. The CDR3 DNA is TGTGCCAGCAGCTTACGTTTGCTTTCCTACGAGCAGTACTTC.

The J gene is TRBJ1-4, the V gene TRBV6-5; no clear D gene. The CDR3 is 12 amino acids. V lost 4 bases to trimming and J lost 8 bases, with 8 bases between them. Germline V gives CDR1 MNHEY, CDR2 SVGAGI. The CDR3 DNA follows: TGTGCCAGCAGTTCCCCCGGAGAAAAACTGTTTTTT. As protein: CASSSPGEKLFF.

The chain has TRBV5-1 and TRBJ2-1; TRBD2 aligns across 9 bases. The CDR3 totals 16 residues. After removal of 0 bases from V and 6 bases from J, the junction contained 7 bases not matched to a gene. CDR1 is SGHRS and CDR2 is YFSETQ in the germline V gene. CDR3 amino acids: CASSLAGTSRVNEQFF. The CDR3 bases are TGCGCCAGCAGCTTGGCCGGGACTAGCCGTGTCAATGAGCAGTTCTTC.

The chain uses TRBV28 and TRBJ1-3; D is unresolved. Deletions cut 8 bases from V and 6 bases from J, with 11 bases between. The CDR3 is made up of 12 amino acids. Germline V gene data show CDR1 as MDHEN and CDR2 as SYDVKM. The CDR3 sequence: CASRRALNTIYF. The CDR3 DNA is TGTGCCAGCCGTCGGGCATTAAACACCATATATTTT. Full variable domain (outside the CDR3, taken from reference TRBV28 and TRBJ1-3): DVKVTQSSRYLVKRTGEKVFLECVQDMDHENMFWYRQDPGLGLRLIYFSYDVKMKEKGDIPEGYSVSREKKERFSLILESASTNQTSMYLCASRRALNTIYFGEGSWLTVV.